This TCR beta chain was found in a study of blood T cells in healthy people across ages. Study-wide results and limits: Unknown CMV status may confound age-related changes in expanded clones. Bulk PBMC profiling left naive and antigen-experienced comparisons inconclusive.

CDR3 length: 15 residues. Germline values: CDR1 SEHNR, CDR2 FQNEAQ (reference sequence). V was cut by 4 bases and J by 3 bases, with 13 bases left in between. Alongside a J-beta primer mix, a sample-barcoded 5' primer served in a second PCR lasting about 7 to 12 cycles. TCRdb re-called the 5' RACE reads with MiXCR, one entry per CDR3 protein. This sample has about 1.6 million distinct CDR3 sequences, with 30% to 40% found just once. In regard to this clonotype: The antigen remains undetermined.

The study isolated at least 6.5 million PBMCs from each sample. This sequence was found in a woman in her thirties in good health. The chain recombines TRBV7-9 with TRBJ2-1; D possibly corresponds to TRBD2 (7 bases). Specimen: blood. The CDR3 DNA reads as TGTGCCAGCAGCTACGGGGGGCCGGTCTACAATGAGCAGTTCTTC. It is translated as CASSYGGPVYNEQFF.